This T cell receptor (beta chain) was retrieved from a study of identical twins. CDR3 length: 11 amino acids. Germline CDR1 reads DFQATT; CDR2 reads SNEGSKA (reference sequence). This clonotype was detected only a few times. TCRdb ran MiXCR on the 5' RACE reads and lists one entry per CDR3 protein. The repertoire has 1.5 million to 2 million distinct CDR3 sequences, under 35% of them found once; the top ten carry 0.25% to 0.3%. The sequenced material came from cord blood. This TCR came from a newborn girl in good health. This chain connects TRBV20-1 to TRBJ2-5; 9 bases line up with TRBD1. The CDR3 DNA reads TGCACCCTGACAGGGGGAGAGACCCAGTACTTC. As protein: CTLTGGETQYF.